Below, 23 T cell receptor beta chains from the same sample are listed, as sequenced in a study of blood T cell repertoires in COVID-19. This table comes from immunoSEQ multiplex PCR, and its TCRdb copy is limited to in-frame clones, with some not included. The sample includes about 110,000 clones, approximately 84% of them seen just once. The sample comprised peripheral blood. These receptor sequences come from a human donor in a cohort sampled during active COVID-19.

Here the CDR3 reads CASMAGNNEKLFF. The CDR3 DNA is TGTGCCAGCATGGCAGGAAATAATGAAAAACTGTTTTTT. The V call is TRBV2, the J call TRBJ1-4; D not certain. Germline V gene data show CDR1 as SNHLY and CDR2 as FYNNEI. The CDR3 length is 13 residues. V lost 7 bases and J lost 4, with 10 bases in between.

The chain couples TRBV7-3 to TRBJ2-1; TRBD2 matches 8 bases. The V and J ends lost 2 bases and 7 bases, in that order; junction bases with no gene match: 4. Germline assignment: CDR1 SGHTA and CDR2 FQGTGA. The CDR3 spans 14 residues. The CDR3 DNA reads as TGTGCCAGCAGCTTACTCGGGGGGGCAAATGAGCAGTTCTTC. It specifies CASSLLGGANEQFF.

The chain has TRBV11-2 and TRBJ2-5, with 10 bases fitting TRBD2. The CDR3 is 14 residues long. Trimming removed 1 base from V and 13 bases from J; junction bases left unmatched: 9. In germline, CDR1 is SGHAT, CDR2 FQNNGV. The CDR3 loop is CASSLVGFSGGLYF. The CDR3 nucleotides are TGTGCCAGCAGCTTAGTAGGATTTAGCGGGGGGTTGTACTTC.

The CDR3 region is CASRPGGLETQYF. In nucleotides, the CDR3 is TGTGCCAGCAGACCAGGGGGCCTGGAGACCCAGTACTTC. The genes are TRBV12-3 or TRBV12-4 and TRBJ2-5; TRBD1 matches at 8 bases. This CDR3 spans 13 amino acids. Trimming removed 6 bases from V and 5 bases from J; junction bases left unmatched: 5.

The genes are TRBV6-2 or TRBV6-3 and TRBJ2-3; D remains unclear. Looked up from germline, CDR1 is MNHEY and CDR2 is SVGEGT. Trimming took 5 bases from V and 2 from J, leaving 5 bases between them. The CDR3 loop spans 12 amino acids. Here the CDR3 DNA reads TGTGCCAGCAGTATCTTCACAGATACGCAGTATTTT. Its translation: CASSIFTDTQYF.

This clone was recorded once. V is TRBV24-1 and J is TRBJ2-3; 12 nucleotides align to TRBD2. V trimming: 0 bases; J trimming: 0 bases; junction bases outside the gene matches: 3. Germline V gives CDR1 KGHDR, CDR2 SFDVKD. This CDR3 has 18 amino acids. The CDR3 DNA reads as TGTGCCACCAGTGATTTGACGGGGACTAGCGGGAGCACAGATACGCAGTATTTT. Protein sequence: CATSDLTGTSGSTDTQYF.

V gene TRBV5-1 combines with J gene TRBJ2-7, with a possible D match to TRBD1 (5 bases). Trimming shortened V by 6 bases and J by 0 bases, and 13 bases separated the two germline ends. Germline-derived CDR1 and CDR2 are SGHRS and YFSETQ. The CDR3 contains 14 residues. CDR3 sequence: CASTPQGSSYEQYF. The CDR3 DNA is TGCGCCAGCACCCCTCAGGGAAGCTCCTACGAGCAGTACTTC.

The rearrangement uses TRBV29-1 and TRBJ2-1; maybe TRBD2 (6 bases). This CDR3 has 13 residues. V lost 5 bases and J 4 bases, leaving 12 bases between the germline ends. Germline CDR1 SQVTM, CDR2 ANQGSEA. The CDR3: CSVPSVTYNEQFF. CDR3 DNA: TGCAGCGTTCCTAGCGTAACTTACAATGAGCAGTTCTTC.

V and J are TRBV6-6 and TRBJ1-5; no reliable D call. Between the trimmed V and J ends, which lost 6 bases and 6 bases, there was a span of 12 bases. This CDR3 has 13 amino acids. Germline V lookup: CDR1 MNHNY, CDR2 SVGAGI (reference sequence). CDR3 DNA sequence: TGTGCCAGCAGCACCGCTAGCGGTCAGCCCCAGCATTTT. Protein sequence: CASSTASGQPQHF.

V is TRBV27 and J is TRBJ2-7; no clear D. This CDR3 spans 14 amino acids. Trimming cost V 6 bases and J 2 bases, with 14 bases left between them. Germline-derived CDR1 and CDR2 are MNHEY and SMNVEV (reference sequence). CDR3 sequence reads: CASSDRLLPYEQYF. The CDR3 DNA sequence: TGTGCCAGCAGCGATAGACTCCTACCCTACGAGCAGTACTTC.

The chain employs TRBV7-2 and TRBJ2-1; the match to TRBD2 covers 10 bases. V lost 3 bases and J lost 9; bases outside the gene matches: 8. The CDR3 spans 15 residues. Germline V gene sequence: CDR1 SGHTA, CDR2 FQGNSA. CDR3 nucleotide sequence: TGTGCCAGCAGCTTGGTGTTAGCGGGGGGCCGTGAGCAGTTCTTC. Translated, it gives CASSLVLAGGREQFF.

The gene calls are TRBV3-1 (or the pseudogene TRBV3-2) and TRBJ2-1, with 8 bases that match TRBD2. J lost 6 bases, V lost 2 bases, and 9 bases had no gene match. The germline V gene encodes CDR1 LGHDT and CDR2 YNNKEL (reference sequence). The CDR3 length is 16 residues. The chain's CDR3 is CASSQNWAGGGNEQFF. The CDR3 DNA sequence: TGTGCCAGCAGCCAAAACTGGGCGGGGGGAGGCAATGAGCAGTTCTTC.

This rearrangement joins TRBV6-2 or TRBV6-3 to TRBJ2-1, with 7 nucleotides matching TRBD2. CDR3 length equals 19 residues. After removal of 0 bases from V and 0 bases from J, the junction contained 11 bases not matched to a gene. The germline CDR1 and CDR2 sequences are MNHEY and SVGEGT. The CDR3 spells CASSYSILAGVSSYNEQFF. The CDR3, as DNA: TGTGCCAGCAGTTACTCGATTTTAGCGGGTGTTAGCTCCTACAATGAGCAGTTCTTC.

V is TRBV5-4 and J is TRBJ2-7, with D hard to call. Trimming pared 2 bases from V and 4 bases from J, leaving 4 bases between. The CDR3 consists of 11 residues. Germline-derived CDR1 and CDR2 are SGHNT and YYREEE (reference sequence). The CDR3 sequence: CASSFGYEQYF. CDR3 in DNA: TGTGCCAGCAGCTTCGGTTACGAGCAGTACTTC.

The V and J genes are TRBV4-2 and TRBJ2-5; 9 bases map to TRBD2. Germline assignment: CDR1 LGHNA and CDR2 YNFKEQ. The CDR3 runs to 16 residues. V lost 0 bases, J lost 3 bases, and 5 bases stayed unmatched. CDR3 in amino acids: CASSQDGRGGEETQYF. The CDR3 DNA reads as TGTGCCAGCAGCCAAGATGGGCGGGGGGGCGAAGAGACCCAGTACTTC.

The rearrangement uses TRBV10-3 and TRBJ2-5; 9 bases map to TRBD2. The germline V gene has CDR1 ENHRY and CDR2 SYGVKD. V was clipped by 2 bases and J by 7 bases; unmatched bases: 8. This CDR3 has 15 residues. In DNA, the CDR3 is TGTGCCATCAGTGAGGGACTAGCGCTTCCTCCGACCCAGTACTTC. Its translation is CAISEGLALPPTQYF.

This chain connects TRBV5-1 to TRBJ2-3, with D tentatively TRBD2 (5 bases). This CDR3 is built from 16 residues. Trimming shortened V by 4 bases and J by 5 bases, and 20 bases separated the two germline ends. Germline lookup yields CDR1 SGHRS and CDR2 YFSETQ. The CDR3 sequence is CASSPDYAGGEDTQYF. In DNA form, the CDR3 reads TGCGCCAGCAGCCCTGACTACGCCGGAGGAGAAGATACGCAGTATTTT.

The rearrangement joins TRBV6-2 or TRBV6-3 to TRBJ1-2; 12 nucleotides line up with TRBD1. Germline CDR1 MNHEY, CDR2 SVGEGT. V trimming: 6 bases; J trimming: 4 bases; junction bases outside the gene matches: 12. The CDR3 length is 17 residues. CDR3 DNA sequence: TGTGCCAGCAGCCCCGGGACAGGGGGCGCCGGTGCCTATGGCTACACCTTC. Translating gives CASSPGTGGAGAYGYTF.

The genes are TRBV21-1 and TRBJ2-2; TRBD2, the table's D call, was not compared with the DNA. TRBV21-1 is recorded as a pseudogene. The CDR3 runs 21 residues. The chain's CDR3 is CASSKGRISWREGLDTGELFF. The CDR3 DNA follows: TGTGCCAGCAGCAAAGGCCGGATTTCATGGAGGGAGGGTCTGGACACCGGGGAGCTGTTTTTT.

The chain employs TRBV19 and TRBJ2-7; 12 bases map to TRBD1. CDR3 size: 16 residues. The J segment lost 7 bases and the V segment lost 6 bases, leaving 13 bases of the junction unmatched. Germline loops: CDR1 LNHDA, CDR2 SQIVND (reference sequence). CDR3 DNA: TGTGCCAGTAGAGGCTCCCGGGACAGGGGGCACGGTGAGCAGTACTTC. This encodes CASRGSRDRGHGEQYF.

Written as DNA, the CDR3 is TGTGCCAGCAGCCTTGACAGGGTGGAGACCCAGTACTTC. Translated, it gives CASSLDRVETQYF. The rearrangement joins TRBV5-6 to TRBJ2-5; TRBD1 matches at 7 bases. This CDR3 has 13 residues. Trimming at V came to 4 bases and at J to 5 bases, leaving 5 bases not matched to a gene. Looked up from germline, CDR1 is SGHDT and CDR2 is YYEEEE.

This chain joins TRBV2 and TRBJ2-5; 8 nucleotides align to TRBD2. The CDR3 is made up of 15 amino acids. In germline, CDR1 is SNHLY, CDR2 FYNNEI. Trimming removed 8 bases from V and 3 bases from J; junction bases left unmatched: 11. CDR3 sequence: CASRSGLGWEETQYF. The CDR3 nucleotides are TGTGCCAGCCGCTCGGGACTAGGCTGGGAAGAGACCCAGTACTTC.

The chain carries TRBV6-5 and TRBJ2-3; unclear D gene. CDR3 length: 14 residues. Trimming left V 7 bases short and J 0 bases short, with 11 bases between. CDR1 and CDR2 from the germline V gene are MNHEY and SVGAGI. The CDR3 spells CASTPSQSTDTQYF. CDR3 nucleotides: TGTGCCAGCACCCCATCTCAGAGCACAGATACGCAGTATTTT.